This T cell receptor (beta chain) was sequenced for a study of OX40 agonist ivuxolimab in advanced cancers. Study details: Patients received ivuxolimab, an agonistic anti-OX40 (CD134) antibody. Averaging roughly 60 years in age, with a range of roughly 20 to 80, the cohort was 82.7% male. Three dose-escalation patients had partial responses: one with hepatocellular carcinoma and two with cutaneous melanoma. Study-level findings and limits: Clonal expansion was among the lowest in partial responders at 0.1-3.0 mg/kg, especially CD8+.

The CDR3 is 17 residues long. The ends were cut back, 1 base at V and 5 bases at J, with 21 bases in the middle. From germline, CDR1 is SGHRS and CDR2 YFSETQ. There are a few counts of this clone. Antigen specificity is unknown. Sequencing used immunoSEQ multiplex PCR; TCRdb keeps in-frame clones, though not all of them. The data show some 37,000 clones, approximately 80% seen once. This clonotype was obtained from an adult with an advanced solid tumor such as melanoma, head and neck, liver or kidney cancer. This chain links TRBV5-1 with TRBJ1-1; perhaps TRBD1 as D (5 bases). The input for sequencing was CD4+ or CD8+ T cells sorted from blood, taken in a trial of the OX40 agonist ivuxolimab. The CDR3 protein is CASSLRGGKAPGTEAFF. In nucleotides, the CDR3 is TGCGCCAGCAGCTTGCGGGGGGGAAAAGCCCCGGGAACTGAAGCTTTCTTT. Supplemented by reference TRBV5-1 and TRBJ1-1, the full variable domain reads KAGVTQTPRYLIKTRGQQVTLSCSPISGHRSVSWYQQTPGQGLQFLFEYFSETQRNKGNFPGRFSGRQFSNSRSEMNVSTLELGDSALYLCASSLRGGKAPGTEAFFGQGTRLTVV.